This T cell receptor (beta chain) was recovered during a study of T-cell memory formation after mild COVID-19 (dated by TCRdb to about 2021). Context from the whole study: TCR sequence clusters from the two donors were found to be largely donor specific. In two donors, T-cell clones that expanded and contracted after mild COVID-19 were followed by sequencing TCRalpha and TCRbeta repertoires longitudinally. Two young, previously healthy adult volunteers made up the cohort, one male and one female. The research as a whole found: Some responding clones were found in pre-infection memory, which suggests that pre-existing cross-reactive memory T cells took part in the SARS-CoV-2 response. Only two mild cases were covered in the study, and larger cohorts including severe cases with pre-infection samples were considered necessary. Contracting CD4+ clones were located mainly in the CM and EM memory subsets, whereas CD8+ clones were found to be enriched in EMRA. Clones that contracted from day 15 to 85 showed balanced CD4/CD8 phenotypes, whereas a second wave of clones that expanded from day 15 to 37 leaned towards CD4+. SARS-CoV-2 specificity of the second-wave clones peaking on day 37 was not confirmed.

Ficoll-Paque density gradient centrifugation was the method used to isolate PBMCs. Concerning this clonotype itself: What this receptor recognizes is not known. No base quality information exists; no much larger clone differs at one position.

The instrument given in TCRdb is Illumina NovaSeq 6000. TCRalpha and TCRbeta cDNA libraries were built by 5'RACE with constant-segment primers, adding sample barcodes and unique molecular identifiers. RNA was extracted from every sample with Trizol reagent. Libraries were amplified in two PCR steps, with a second sample barcode and Illumina TruSeq adapters added in the second step. Libraries were sequenced on an Illumina NovaSeq with 2 x 150 bp paired-end reads. The paper's data handling went like this. Demultiplexing of reads and collapsing into UMI-guided consensus sequences were performed with migec v1.2.7. Using mixcr v2.1.11, UMI consensuses were aligned to TRA and TRB V and J templates and then assembled into clonotypes. Expanded or contracted clonotypes were those called significant by both edgeR and NoisET, with noise models trained on biological replicates. For edgeR calls, a false discovery rate-adjusted p below 0.01 and a log2 fold-change threshold of 1 were applied. As an exploratory analysis of dynamics, max-normalized trajectories of the 1000 most abundant clonotypes were examined with PCA combined with hierarchical clustering. Each responding clone was given a CD4 or CD8 phenotype based on the CD4+ and CD8+ repertoires, which had been sequenced separately. TCRdb reprocessing: public reads trimmed at Q25 with fastp, clones called with MiXCR, in-frame beta chains kept. Under each unique CDR3 protein, matching rows form one entry showing the most common genes and DNA. TCRdb, rather than the study authors, made the V and J calls. Present in this sample are approximately 480,000 distinct CDR3 sequences, 18% of which were seen just once. The ten largest clones represent approximately 13% of the sample.

CDR1 and CDR2, per the germline V gene, are MDHEN and SYDVKM. V drops 3 bases and J drops 3 bases, leaving 12 bases in between. The CDR3 goes from the cysteine to the phenylalanine over 15 residues. Only the CDR3 region is kept as DNA, spanning 45 bases read in frame from base 1. This sequence uses TRBV28 and TRBJ2-1; the D gene is perhaps TRBD2, from 6 matching bases. The sample comprised PBMCs or a T cell subset sorted from them (not recorded which). The receptor was derived from an adult woman who had mild COVID-19 (a few samples of this study predate the infection). The sample titles of this study are shuffled in the database, so cell type and time point are left out; the donor was told from shared clones. In nucleotide form, the sequence is TGTGCCAGCAGTTTGACTGGACTAAACTACAATGAGCAGTTCTTC. Its amino acids are CASSLTGLNYNEQFF.